This T cell receptor beta chain derives from a study of CD8+ T cells in alopecia areata. Points from the study as a whole: Resident alphabeta T cells of normal skin are also sequenced in scalp samples. One nonresponder makes the tie between baseline CD8+ expansion and response uncertain.

CDR1 and CDR2 from the germline V gene are SGHDT and YYEEEE. V was cut by 3 bases and J by 0 bases, with 4 bases left in between. The length of the CDR3 is 13 residues. To note about this clone: The antigen is unknown. The sample carries other DNA sequences with the same CDR3.

The sample's treatment: oral pan-JAK inhibitor, 5-10 mg twice daily. Researchers gathered lesional scalp punch biopsies and peripheral blood from patients with alopecia areata. Once RNA had been extracted, it was reverse transcribed into cDNA to act as the sequencing template. The assay was immunoSEQ multiplex PCR, and TCRdb's table has in-frame clones only and misses some. The sample includes 110,000 to 150,000 clones, around 87% of them seen just once. The receptor's source is a human donor with alopecia areata. The sequencing used CD8+ T cells sorted from blood, collected at week 4, from a patient treated with tofacitinib. V usage is TRBV5-6 and J usage is TRBJ2-1; D gene uncertain. In nucleotides, the CDR3 is TGTGCCAGCAGCTCCGGCTCCTACAATGAGCAGTTCTTC. The encoded protein is CASSSGSYNEQFF.